This T cell receptor (beta chain) was recorded in a study of T cell responses to AZD1222 COVID-19 vaccine. J lost 4 bases, V lost 6 bases, and 6 bases had no gene match. Germline lookup yields CDR1 SGHTA and CDR2 FQGNSA. The CDR3 is 15 residues long. This clone is a singleton in its sample. Its antigen is currently unknown. Study results and limitations: It should be noted that donors were predominantly white British and more often female, and clonal diversity was possibly underestimated. Repertoires were obtained only post-peak T cell response. Receipt of two AZD1222 doses was followed by a rise in Spike-specific TCR breadth and depth.

TCRdb's copy holds only in-frame clones and misses some; the assay was immunoSEQ multiplex PCR. The sample yields 95,000 to 130,000 clones, approximately 85% seen once. The material was peripheral blood, obtained on day 0 of MenACWY control vaccination. The receptor was derived from an adult in good health. The chain uses TRBV7-2 and TRBJ2-3; 11 positions agree with TRBD2. The CDR3 loop reads CASRFSGGAADTQYF. CDR3 DNA: TGTGCCAGCAGATTTAGCGGGGGGGCAGCAGATACGCAGTATTTT.